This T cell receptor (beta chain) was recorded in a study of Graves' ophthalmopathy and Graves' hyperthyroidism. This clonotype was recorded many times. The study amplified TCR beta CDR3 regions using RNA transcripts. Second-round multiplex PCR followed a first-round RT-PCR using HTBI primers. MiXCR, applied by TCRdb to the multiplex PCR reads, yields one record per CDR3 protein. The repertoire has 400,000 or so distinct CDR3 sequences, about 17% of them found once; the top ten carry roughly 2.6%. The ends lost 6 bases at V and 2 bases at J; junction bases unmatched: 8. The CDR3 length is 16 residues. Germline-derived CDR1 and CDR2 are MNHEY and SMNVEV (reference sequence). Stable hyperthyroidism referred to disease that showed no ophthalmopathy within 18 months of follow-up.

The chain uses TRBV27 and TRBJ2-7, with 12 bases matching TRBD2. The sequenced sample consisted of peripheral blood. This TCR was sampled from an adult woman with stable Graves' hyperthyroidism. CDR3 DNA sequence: TGTGCCAGCAGCATGCTAGCGGGAGGGCCCCCCTACGAGCAGTACTTC. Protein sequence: CASSMLAGGPPYEQYF.